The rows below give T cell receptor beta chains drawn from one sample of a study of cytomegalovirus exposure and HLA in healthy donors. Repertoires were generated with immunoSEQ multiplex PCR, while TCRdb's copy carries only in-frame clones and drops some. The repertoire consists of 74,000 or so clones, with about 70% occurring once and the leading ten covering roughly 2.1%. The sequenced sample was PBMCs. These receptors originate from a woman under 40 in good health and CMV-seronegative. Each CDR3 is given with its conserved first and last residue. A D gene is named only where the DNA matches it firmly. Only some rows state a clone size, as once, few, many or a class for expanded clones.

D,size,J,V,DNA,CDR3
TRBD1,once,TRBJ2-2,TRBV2,TGTGCCAGCTTGGGACAGGGGGCGTATAACACCGGGGAGCTGTTTTTT,CASLGQGAYNTGELFF
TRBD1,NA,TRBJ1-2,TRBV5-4,TGTGCCAGCAGCTTGGGGACAGGGGATCGGGGCTATGGCTACACCTTC,CASSLGTGDRGYGYTF
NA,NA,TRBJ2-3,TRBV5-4,TGTGCCAGCAGAGGACGGGGACTCACAGATACGCAGTATTTT,CASRGRGLTDTQYF
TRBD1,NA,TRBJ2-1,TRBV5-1,TGCGCCAGCAGCTTCACAGGGGGCGGATACAATGAGCAGTTCTTC,CASSFTGGGYNEQFF
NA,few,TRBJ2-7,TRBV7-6,TGTGCCAGCAGCTTACAGGGTTACGAGCAGTACTTC,CASSLQGYEQYF
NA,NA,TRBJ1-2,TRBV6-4,TGTGCCAGCAGTCCCCTCCCCGGGGATGGCTACACCTTC,CASSPLPGDGYTF
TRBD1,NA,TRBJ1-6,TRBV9,TGTGCCAGCAGCTTAGGACAGGCTACGACATCCCTCCACTTT,CASSLGQATTSLHF
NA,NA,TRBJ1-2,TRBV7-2,TGTGCCAGCAGCTTAGTTATGGGAGGGGGACCAGGCTACACCTTC,CASSLVMGGGPGYTF
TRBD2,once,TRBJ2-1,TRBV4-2,TGTGCCAGCAGCCAAGGGAATAGCGGGGGGGAGTCCTACAATGAGCAGTTCTTC,CASSQGNSGGESYNEQFF
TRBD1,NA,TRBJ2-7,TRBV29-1,TGCAGCGTTCAGGGGGCAAGCTACGAGCAGTACTTC,CSVQGASYEQYF
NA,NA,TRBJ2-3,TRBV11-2,TGTGCCAGCAGCGAAGTAGCGAGCCCCGATACGCAGTATTTT,CASSEVASPDTQYF
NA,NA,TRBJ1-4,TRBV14,TGTGCCAGCAGCCAAGTAGGGGCACGAAGAACTAATGAAAAACTGTTTTTT,CASSQVGARRTNEKLFF
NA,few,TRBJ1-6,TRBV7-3,TGTGCCAGCAGCTTAGTGGGACAACAAAATTCACCCCTCCACTTT,CASSLVGQQNSPLHF
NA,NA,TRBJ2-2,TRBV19,TGTGCCACCCCACTACGAGGGGGAACCGGGGAGCTGTTTTTT,CATPLRGGTGELFF
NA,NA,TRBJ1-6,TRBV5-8,TGTGCCAGCAGCTTGACTGGACAGTATAATTCACCCCTCCACTTT,CASSLTGQYNSPLHF
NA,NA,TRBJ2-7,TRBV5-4,TGTGCCAGCAGCTTGTTTGGGGGGTCTGGAGAGCAGTACTTC,CASSLFGGSGEQYF
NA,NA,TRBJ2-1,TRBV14,TGTGCCAGCAGCCAAGAATGGCAAGAGCAGTTCTTC,CASSQEWQEQFF
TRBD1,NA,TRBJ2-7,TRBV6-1,TGTGCCAGCCGACAGGGGGCCTCGTCCTACGAGCAGTACTTC,CASRQGASSYEQYF
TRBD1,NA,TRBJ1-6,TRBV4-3,TGCGCCAGCAGCCATGGACAGGGCCCTAATTCACCCCTCCACTTT,CASSHGQGPNSPLHF
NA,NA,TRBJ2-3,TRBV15,TGTGCCACCAGCAGGGCTAGCACAGATACGCAGTATTTT,CATSRASTDTQYF
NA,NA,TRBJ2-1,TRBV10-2,TGCGCCAGCAGTGAGTCGTCTACGGGCTACAATGAGCAGTTCTTC,CASSESSTGYNEQFF
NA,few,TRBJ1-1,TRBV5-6,TGTGCCAGCAGCTTTGGGCTAACTGAAGCTTTCTTT,CASSFGLTEAFF
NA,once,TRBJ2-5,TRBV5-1,TGCGCCAGCAGCTTGGGAACGGCAGGTCAAGAGACCCAGTACTTC,CASSLGTAGQETQYF
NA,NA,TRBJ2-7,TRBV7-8,TGTGCCAGCAGCCTAGGGCTGGGGGGAGGCTCCTACGAGCAGTACTTC,CASSLGLGGGSYEQYF
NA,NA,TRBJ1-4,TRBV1,TGCACCAGCAGCCAGGGGACTATGCGGGCTAGCAGGTGTGAAAAACTGTTTTTT,CTSSQGTMRASRCEKLFF
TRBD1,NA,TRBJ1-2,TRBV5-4,TGTGCCAGCAGCCCGTGGGACAGGGGGAACTATGGCTACACCTTC,CASSPWDRGNYGYTF
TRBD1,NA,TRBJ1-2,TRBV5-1,TGCGCCAGCAGCACTGGACAGGGATATGGCTACACCTTC,CASSTGQGYGYTF
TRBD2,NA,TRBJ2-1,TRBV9,TGTGCCAGCAGCCAGACTTCGGGAGGTTACAATGAGCAGTTCTTC,CASSQTSGGYNEQFF
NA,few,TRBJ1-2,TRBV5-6,TGTGCCAGCAGCTCACAGGACAGATTCTATGGCTACACCTTC,CASSSQDRFYGYTF
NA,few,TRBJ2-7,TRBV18,TGTGCCAGCTCATCCCCGGGACAATCATCCTACGAGCAGTACTTC,CASSSPGQSSYEQYF
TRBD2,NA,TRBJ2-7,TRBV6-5,TGTGCCAGCAGATCGGGCGGGGGGCCTAGCTACGAGCAGTACTTC,CASRSGGGPSYEQYF
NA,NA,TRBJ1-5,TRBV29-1,TGCAGCGTTGAAGGCGGAGGGAATCAGCCCCAGCATTTT,CSVEGGGNQPQHF
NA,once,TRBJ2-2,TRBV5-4,TGTGCCAGCAGTTTCGGGTCGCACACCGGGGAGCTGTTTTTT,CASSFGSHTGELFF
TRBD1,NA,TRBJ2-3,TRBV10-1,TGCGCCAGCAGTGGGGCGACAGGGGACGCCACAGATACGCAGTATTTT,CASSGATGDATDTQYF
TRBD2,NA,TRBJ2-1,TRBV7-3,TGTGCCAGCAGCTTAAGCGGGGGTCGCTCCTACAATGAGCAGTTCTTC,CASSLSGGRSYNEQFF
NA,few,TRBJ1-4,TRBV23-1,TGCGCCAGCAGTCGAGAAACAGGGACGGGAATTGAAAAACTGTTTTTT,CASSRETGTGIEKLFF
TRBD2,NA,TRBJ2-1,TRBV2,TGTGCCAGCAGTGAAATGGCTAGCGGGGTCGATGAGCAGTTCTTC,CASSEMASGVDEQFF
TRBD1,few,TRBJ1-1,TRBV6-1,TGTGCCAGCAGTTTACAGGGGGCCACTGAAGCTTTCTTT,CASSLQGATEAFF
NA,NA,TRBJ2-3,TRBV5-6,TGTGCCAGCAGCTTAATCCTCAGCACAGATACGCAGTATTTT,CASSLILSTDTQYF
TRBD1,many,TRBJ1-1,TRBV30,TGTGCCTGGACAGGGGGGACCACTGAAGCTTTCTTT,CAWTGGTTEAFF
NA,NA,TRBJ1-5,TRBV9,TGTGCCAGCAGCGTAGAAAGGGGTGGCAATCAGCCCCAGCATTTT,CASSVERGGNQPQHF
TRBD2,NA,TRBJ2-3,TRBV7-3,TGTGCCAGCAGCTTACTAGCGGGCTTTCCAGATACGCAGTATTTT,CASSLLAGFPDTQYF
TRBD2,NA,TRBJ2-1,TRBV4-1,TGCGCCAGCAGCCAAGAAGGGGCTAGCGGGGGGGATGAGCAGTTCTTC,CASSQEGASGGDEQFF
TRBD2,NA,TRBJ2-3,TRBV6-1,TGTGCCAGCCGTCGGAGCGGGGGGGAGGATACGCAGTATTTT,CASRRSGGEDTQYF
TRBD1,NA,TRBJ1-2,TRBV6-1,TGTGCCAGCAGTGACCCCCCAGGGACAGGGGGAAGGGATGGCTACACCTTC,CASSDPPGTGGRDGYTF
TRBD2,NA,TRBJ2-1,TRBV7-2,TGTGCCAGCAGCCTGGGACTAGCGGGTTACAATGAGCAGTTCTTC,CASSLGLAGYNEQFF
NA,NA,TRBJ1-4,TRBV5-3,TGTGCCAGCAGCTTCCAGGGAAATGAAAAACTGTTTTTT,CASSFQGNEKLFF
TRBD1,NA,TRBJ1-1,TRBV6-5,TGTGCCAGCAGTTACGCTACAGGGGGCGAGGCTTTCTTT,CASSYATGGEAFF
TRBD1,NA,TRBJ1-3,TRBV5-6,TGTGCCAGCACCGACAGGGGCCTGCGTCCTGGAAACACCATATATTTT,CASTDRGLRPGNTIYF
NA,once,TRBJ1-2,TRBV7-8,TGTGCCAGCAGCTCCTCTCGACGGGAGGTGACGGGAGGCTACACCTTC,CASSSSRREVTGGYTF
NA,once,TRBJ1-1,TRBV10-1,TGCGCCATCACTACCTCTGAAGCTTTCTTT,CAITTSEAFF
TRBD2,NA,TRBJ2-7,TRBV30,TGTGCCGGGACACTAGCGGGGATCAACGAGCAGTACTTC,CAGTLAGINEQYF
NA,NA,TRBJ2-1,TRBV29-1,TGCAGCGCGCCAGGGAAGGGGAATGAGCAGTTCTTC,CSAPGKGNEQFF
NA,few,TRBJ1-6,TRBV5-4,TGTGCCAGCAGCCTTGGACAGTATTCACCCCTCCACTTT,CASSLGQYSPLHF
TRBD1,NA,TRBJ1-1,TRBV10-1,TGCGCCAGCACCAGGACAGGGAACACTGAAGCTTTCTTT,CASTRTGNTEAFF